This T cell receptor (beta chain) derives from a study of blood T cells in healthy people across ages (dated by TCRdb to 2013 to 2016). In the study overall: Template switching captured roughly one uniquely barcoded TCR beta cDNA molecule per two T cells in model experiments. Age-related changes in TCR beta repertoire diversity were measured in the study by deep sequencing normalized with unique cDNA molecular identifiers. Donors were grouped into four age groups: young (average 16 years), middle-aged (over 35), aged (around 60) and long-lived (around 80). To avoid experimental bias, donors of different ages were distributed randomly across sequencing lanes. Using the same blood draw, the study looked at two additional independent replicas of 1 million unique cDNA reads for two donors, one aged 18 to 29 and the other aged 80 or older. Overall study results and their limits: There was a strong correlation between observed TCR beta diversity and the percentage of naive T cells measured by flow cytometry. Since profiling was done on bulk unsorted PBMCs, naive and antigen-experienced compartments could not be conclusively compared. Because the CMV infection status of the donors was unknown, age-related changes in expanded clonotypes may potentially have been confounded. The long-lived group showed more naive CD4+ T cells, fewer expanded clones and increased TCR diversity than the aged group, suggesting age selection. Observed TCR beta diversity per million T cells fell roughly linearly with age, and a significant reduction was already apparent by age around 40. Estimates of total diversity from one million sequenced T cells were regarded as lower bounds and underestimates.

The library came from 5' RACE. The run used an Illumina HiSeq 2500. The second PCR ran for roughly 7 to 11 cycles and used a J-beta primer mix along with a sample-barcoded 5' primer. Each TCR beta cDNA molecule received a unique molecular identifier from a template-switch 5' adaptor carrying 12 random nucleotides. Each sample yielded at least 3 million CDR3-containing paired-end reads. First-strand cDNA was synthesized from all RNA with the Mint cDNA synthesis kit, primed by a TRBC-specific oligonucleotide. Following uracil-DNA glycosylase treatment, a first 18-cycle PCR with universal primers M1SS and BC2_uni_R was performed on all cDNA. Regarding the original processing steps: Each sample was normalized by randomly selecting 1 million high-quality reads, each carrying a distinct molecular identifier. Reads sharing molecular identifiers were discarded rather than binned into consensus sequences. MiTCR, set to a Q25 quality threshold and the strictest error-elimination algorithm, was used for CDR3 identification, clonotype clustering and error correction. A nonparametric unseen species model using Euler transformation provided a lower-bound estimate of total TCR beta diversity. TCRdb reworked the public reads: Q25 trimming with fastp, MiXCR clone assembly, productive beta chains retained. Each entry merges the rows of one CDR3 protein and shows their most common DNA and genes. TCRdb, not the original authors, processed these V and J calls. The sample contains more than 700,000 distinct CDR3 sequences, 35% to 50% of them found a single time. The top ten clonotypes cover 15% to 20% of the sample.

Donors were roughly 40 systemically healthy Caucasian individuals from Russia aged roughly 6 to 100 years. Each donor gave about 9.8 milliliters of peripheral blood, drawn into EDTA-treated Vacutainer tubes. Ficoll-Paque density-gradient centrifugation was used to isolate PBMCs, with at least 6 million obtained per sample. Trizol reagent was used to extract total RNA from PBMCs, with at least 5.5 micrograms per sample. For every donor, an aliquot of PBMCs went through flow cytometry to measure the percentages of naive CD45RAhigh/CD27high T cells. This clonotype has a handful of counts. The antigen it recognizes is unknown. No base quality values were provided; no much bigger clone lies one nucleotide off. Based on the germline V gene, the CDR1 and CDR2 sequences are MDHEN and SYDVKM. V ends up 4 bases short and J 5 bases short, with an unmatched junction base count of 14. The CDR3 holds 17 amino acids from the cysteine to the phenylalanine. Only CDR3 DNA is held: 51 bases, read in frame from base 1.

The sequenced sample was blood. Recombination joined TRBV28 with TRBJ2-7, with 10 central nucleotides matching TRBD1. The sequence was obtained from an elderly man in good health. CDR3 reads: CASSSPGQGLILHEQYF. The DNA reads TGTGCCAGCAGTTCCCCGGGACAGGGGCTCATACTCCACGAGCAGTACTTC.